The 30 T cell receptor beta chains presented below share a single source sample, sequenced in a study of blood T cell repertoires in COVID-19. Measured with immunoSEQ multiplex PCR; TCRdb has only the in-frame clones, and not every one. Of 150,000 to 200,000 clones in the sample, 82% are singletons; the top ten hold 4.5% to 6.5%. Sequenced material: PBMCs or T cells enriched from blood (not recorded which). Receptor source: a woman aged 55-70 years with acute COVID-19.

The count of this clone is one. CDR3: CASSLWDRGSSRTF. For the CDR3, the DNA is TGTGCCAGCAGTTTGTGGGACAGGGGGTCTTCTCGCACCTTC. The V gene is TRBV5-6, the J gene TRBJ1-2; 11 bases align to TRBD1. The length of the CDR3 is 14 residues. The V segment lost 5 bases and the J segment 13 bases; nucleotides outside the gene matches: 13. Per germline, CDR1 SGHDT and CDR2 YYEEEE. The full variable domain, rest sourced from reference TRBV5-6 and TRBJ1-2, is DAGVTQSPTHLIKTRGQQVTLRCSPKSGHDTVSWYQQALGQGPQFIFQYYEEEERQRGNFPDRFSGHQFPNYSSELNVNALLLGDSALYLCASSLWDRGSSRTFGSGTRLTVV.

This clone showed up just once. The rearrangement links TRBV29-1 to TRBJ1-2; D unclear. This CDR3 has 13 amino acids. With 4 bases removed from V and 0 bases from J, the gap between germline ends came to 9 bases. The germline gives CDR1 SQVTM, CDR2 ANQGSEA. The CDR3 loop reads CSVATTANYGYTF. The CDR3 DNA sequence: TGCAGCGTTGCGACCACAGCTAACTATGGCTACACCTTC.

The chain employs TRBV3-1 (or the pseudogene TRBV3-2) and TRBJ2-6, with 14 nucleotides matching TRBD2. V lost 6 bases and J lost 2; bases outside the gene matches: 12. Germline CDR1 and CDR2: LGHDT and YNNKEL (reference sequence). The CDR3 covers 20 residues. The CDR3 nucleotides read TGTGCCAGCAGGGCCACCCCGGGACTAGCGGGGGTAGCTGGGGCCAACGTCCTGACTTTC. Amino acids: CASRATPGLAGVAGANVLTF.

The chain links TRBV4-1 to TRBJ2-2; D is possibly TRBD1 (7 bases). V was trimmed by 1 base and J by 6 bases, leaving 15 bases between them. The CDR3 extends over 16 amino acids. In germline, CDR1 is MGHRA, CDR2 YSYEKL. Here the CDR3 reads CASSQGDREVPGELFF. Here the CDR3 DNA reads TGCGCCAGCAGCCAAGGTGACAGGGAGGTCCCCGGGGAGCTGTTTTTT.

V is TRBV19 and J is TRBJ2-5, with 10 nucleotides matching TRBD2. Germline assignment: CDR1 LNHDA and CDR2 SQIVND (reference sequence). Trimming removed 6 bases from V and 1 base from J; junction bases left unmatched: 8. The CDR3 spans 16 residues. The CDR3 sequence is CASRSGGAGRQETQYF. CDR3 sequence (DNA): TGTGCCAGTAGAAGCGGGGGGGCCGGTCGCCAAGAGACCCAGTACTTC.

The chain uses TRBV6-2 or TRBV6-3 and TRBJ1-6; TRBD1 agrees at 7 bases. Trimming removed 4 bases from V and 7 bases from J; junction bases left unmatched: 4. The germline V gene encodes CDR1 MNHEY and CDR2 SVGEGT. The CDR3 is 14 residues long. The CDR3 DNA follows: TGTGCCAGCAGTTTGACAGGGAGAAATTCACCCCTCCACTTT. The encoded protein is CASSLTGRNSPLHF.

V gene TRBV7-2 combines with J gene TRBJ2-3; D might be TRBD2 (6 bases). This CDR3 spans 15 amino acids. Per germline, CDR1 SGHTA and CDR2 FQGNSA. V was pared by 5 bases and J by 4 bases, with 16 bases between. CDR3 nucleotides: TGTGCCAGCAGCCTCGGGACTCAGGGCGCAGATACGCAGTATTTT. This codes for CASSLGTQGADTQYF.

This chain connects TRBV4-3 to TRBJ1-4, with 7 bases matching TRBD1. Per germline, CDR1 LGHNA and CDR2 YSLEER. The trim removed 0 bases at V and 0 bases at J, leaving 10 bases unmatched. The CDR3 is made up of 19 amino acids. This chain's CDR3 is CASSQDRLGQLATNEKLFF. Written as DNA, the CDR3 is TGCGCCAGCAGCCAAGATCGTCTGGGACAGCTTGCAACTAATGAAAAACTGTTTTTT.

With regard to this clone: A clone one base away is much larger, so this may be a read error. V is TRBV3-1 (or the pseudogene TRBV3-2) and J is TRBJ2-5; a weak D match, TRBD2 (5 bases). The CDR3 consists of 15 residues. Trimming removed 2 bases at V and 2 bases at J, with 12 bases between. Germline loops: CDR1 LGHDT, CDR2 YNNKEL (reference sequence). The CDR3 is CASSQNLAAQETQYF. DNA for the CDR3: TGTGCCAGCAGCCAAAATCTAGCAGCTCAAGAGACCCAGTACTTC.

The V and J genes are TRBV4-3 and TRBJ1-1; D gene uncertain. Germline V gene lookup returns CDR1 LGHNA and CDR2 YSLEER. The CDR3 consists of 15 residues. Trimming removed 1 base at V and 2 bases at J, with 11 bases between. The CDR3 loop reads CASSQAVAVNTEAFF. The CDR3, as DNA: TGCGCCAGCAGCCAAGCCGTCGCGGTAAACACTGAAGCTTTCTTT.

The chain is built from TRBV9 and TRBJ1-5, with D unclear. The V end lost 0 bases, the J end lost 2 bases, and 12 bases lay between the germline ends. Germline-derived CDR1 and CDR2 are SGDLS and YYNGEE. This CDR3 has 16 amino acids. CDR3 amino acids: CASSVGNYDGNQPQHF. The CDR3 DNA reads TGTGCCAGCAGCGTAGGGAACTACGATGGCAATCAGCCCCAGCATTTT.

The CDR3 DNA reads TGTGCCAGCAGCGAAGGACAGGGGGCGAATTCACCCCTCCACTTT. Residues: CASSEGQGANSPLHF. The chain has TRBV6-4 and TRBJ1-6, with 11 positions matching TRBD1. V gave up 6 bases and J gave up 7 bases; unmatched junction bases: 5. From germline, CDR1 is MRHNA and CDR2 SNTAGT. The CDR3 is 15 amino acids.

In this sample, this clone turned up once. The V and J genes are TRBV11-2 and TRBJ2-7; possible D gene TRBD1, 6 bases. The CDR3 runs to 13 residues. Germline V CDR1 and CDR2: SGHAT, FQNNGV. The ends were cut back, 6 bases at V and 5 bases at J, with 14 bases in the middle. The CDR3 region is CASRPTGPHEQYF. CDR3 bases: TGTGCCAGCAGGCCTACAGGGCCCCACGAGCAGTACTTC.

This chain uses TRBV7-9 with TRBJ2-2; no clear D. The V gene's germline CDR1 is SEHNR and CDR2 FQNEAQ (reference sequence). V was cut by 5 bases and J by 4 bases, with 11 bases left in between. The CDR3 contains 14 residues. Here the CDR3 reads CASSAQVATGELFF. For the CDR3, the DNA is TGTGCCAGCAGCGCCCAAGTAGCCACCGGGGAGCTGTTTTTT.

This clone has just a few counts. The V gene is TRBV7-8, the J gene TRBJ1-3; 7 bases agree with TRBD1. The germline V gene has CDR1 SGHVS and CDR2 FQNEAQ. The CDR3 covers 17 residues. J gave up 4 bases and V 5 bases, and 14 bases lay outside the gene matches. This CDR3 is CASSPGAGGRVGNTIYF. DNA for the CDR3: TGTGCCAGCAGCCCCGGCGCAGGGGGTCGCGTAGGAAACACCATATATTTT.

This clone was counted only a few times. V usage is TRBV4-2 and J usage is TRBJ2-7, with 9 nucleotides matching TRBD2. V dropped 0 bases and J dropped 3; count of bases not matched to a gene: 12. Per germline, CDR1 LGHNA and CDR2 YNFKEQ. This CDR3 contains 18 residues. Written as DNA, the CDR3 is TGTGCCAGCAGCCAAGAGGATAGTGGACTAGCGACCGGCTACGAGCAGTACTTC. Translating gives CASSQEDSGLATGYEQYF.

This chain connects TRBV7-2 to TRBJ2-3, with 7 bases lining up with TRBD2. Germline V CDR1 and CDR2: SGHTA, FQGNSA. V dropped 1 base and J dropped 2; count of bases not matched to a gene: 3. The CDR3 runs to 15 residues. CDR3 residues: CASSLVLADTDTQYF. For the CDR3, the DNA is TGTGCCAGCAGCTTAGTTCTAGCGGACACAGATACGCAGTATTTT.

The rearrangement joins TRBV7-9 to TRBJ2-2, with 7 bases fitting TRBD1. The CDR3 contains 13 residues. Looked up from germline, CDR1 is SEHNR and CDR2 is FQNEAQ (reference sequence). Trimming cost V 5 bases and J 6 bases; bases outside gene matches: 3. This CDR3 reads CASSEQGPGELFF. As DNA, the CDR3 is TGTGCCAGCAGCGAACAGGGGCCCGGGGAGCTGTTTTTT.

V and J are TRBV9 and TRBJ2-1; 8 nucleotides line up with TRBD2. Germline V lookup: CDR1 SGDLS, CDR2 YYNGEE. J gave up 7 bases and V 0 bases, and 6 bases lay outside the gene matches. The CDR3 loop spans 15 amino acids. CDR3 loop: CASSVEAGGGNEQFF. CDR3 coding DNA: TGTGCCAGCAGCGTAGAGGCGGGAGGAGGTAATGAGCAGTTCTTC.

As DNA, the CDR3 is TGTGCCAGCAGCGTAGGCCGGACAGGGTTGGGAGATACGCAGTATTTT. It translates to CASSVGRTGLGDTQYF. This rearrangement joins TRBV9 to TRBJ2-3, with 8 bases matching TRBD1. Germline V lookup: CDR1 SGDLS, CDR2 YYNGEE. V was pared by 0 bases and J by 5 bases, with 8 bases of the junction left unmatched. CDR3 length: 16 amino acids.

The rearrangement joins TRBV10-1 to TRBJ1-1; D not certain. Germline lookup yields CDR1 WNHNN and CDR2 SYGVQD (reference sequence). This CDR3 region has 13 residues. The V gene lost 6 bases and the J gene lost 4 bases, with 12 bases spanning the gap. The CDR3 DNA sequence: TGCGCCAGCAGGACCCAGGCCCTCACTGAAGCTTTCTTT. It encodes CASRTQALTEAFF.

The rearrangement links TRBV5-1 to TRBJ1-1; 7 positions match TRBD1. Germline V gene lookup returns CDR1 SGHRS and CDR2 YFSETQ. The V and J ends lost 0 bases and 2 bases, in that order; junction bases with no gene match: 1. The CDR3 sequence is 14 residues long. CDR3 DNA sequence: TGCGCCAGCAGCTTGGCAGGGGGAAACACTGAAGCTTTCTTT. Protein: CASSLAGGNTEAFF.

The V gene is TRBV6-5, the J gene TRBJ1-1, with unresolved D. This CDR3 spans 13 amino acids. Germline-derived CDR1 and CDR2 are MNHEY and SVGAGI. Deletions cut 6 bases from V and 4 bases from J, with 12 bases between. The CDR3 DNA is TGTGCCAGCAGCCCGTCGGCTAGCACTGAAGCTTTCTTT. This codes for CASSPSASTEAFF.

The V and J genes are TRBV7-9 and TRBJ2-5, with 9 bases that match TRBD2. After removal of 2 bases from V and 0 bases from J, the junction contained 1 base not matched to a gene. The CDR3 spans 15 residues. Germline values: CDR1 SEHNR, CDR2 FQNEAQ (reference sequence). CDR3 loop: CASSLRLADQETQYF. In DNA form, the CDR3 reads TGTGCCAGCAGCTTAAGACTAGCGGACCAAGAGACCCAGTACTTC. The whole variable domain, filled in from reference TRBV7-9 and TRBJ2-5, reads DTGVSQNPRHKITKRGQNVTFRCDPISEHNRLYWYRQTLGQGPEFLTYFQNEAQLEKSRLLSDRFSAERPKGSFSTLEIQRTEQGDSAMYLCASSLRLADQETQYFGPGTRLLVL.

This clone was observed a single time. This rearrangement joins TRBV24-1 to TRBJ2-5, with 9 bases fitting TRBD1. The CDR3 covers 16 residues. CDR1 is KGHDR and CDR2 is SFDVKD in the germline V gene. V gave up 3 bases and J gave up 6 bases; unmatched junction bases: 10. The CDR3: CATSDETGTGRKTQYF. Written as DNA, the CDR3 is TGTGCCACCAGTGATGAGACCGGGACAGGGAGGAAGACCCAGTACTTC.

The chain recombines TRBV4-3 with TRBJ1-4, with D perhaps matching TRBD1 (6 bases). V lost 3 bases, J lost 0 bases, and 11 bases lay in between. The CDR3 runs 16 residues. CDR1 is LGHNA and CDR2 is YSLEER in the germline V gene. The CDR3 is CASSHGTLATNEKLFF. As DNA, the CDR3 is TGCGCCAGCAGCCACGGGACACTCGCAACTAATGAAAAACTGTTTTTT.

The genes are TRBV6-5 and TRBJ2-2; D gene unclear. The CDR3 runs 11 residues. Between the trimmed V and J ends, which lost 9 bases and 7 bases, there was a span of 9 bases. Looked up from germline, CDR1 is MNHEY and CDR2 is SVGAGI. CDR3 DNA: TGTGCCAGTTGGGCAGTCGGGGAGCTGTTTTTT. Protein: CASWAVGELFF.

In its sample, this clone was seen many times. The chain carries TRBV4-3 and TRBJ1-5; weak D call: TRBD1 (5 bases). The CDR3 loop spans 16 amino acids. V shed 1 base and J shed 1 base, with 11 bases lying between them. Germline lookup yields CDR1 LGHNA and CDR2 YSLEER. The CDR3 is CASSQAVGGSNQPQHF. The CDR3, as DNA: TGCGCCAGCAGCCAAGCGGTGGGGGGAAGCAATCAGCCCCAGCATTTT.

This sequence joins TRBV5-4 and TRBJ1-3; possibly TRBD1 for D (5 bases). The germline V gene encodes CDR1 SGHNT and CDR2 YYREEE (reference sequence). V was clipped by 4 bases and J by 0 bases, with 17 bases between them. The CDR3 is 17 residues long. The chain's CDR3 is CASSPNSQAFSGNTIYF. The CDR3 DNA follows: TGTGCCAGCAGCCCTAACTCACAGGCGTTCTCTGGAAACACCATATATTTT.

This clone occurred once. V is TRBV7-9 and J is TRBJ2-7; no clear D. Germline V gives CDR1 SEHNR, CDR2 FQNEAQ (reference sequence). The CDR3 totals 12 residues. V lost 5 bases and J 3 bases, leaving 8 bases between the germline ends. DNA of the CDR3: TGTGCCAGCAGCCAGACAAGCTACGAGCAGTACGTC. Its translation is CASSQTSYEQYV.